The 2 T cell receptor beta chains below come from one sample, sequenced in a study of molecular identifiers for immune sequencing clone quantification. In TCRdb, the PCR reads were re-called with MiXCR into one record per CDR3 protein. The repertoire includes about 320,000 distinct CDR3 sequences, 20% to 25% of them detected once, and approximately 0.84% sits in the top ten. Sample: naive CD8+ T cells from blood, with Jurkat cell RNA spiked in. Subset here: FACS-sorted CD8+CD4-CCR7+CD45RA+ naive T cells. All receptors derive from a human donor in good health. Some libraries in this study had Jurkat cell RNA spiked in.

Note on this clonotype: Since a much larger clone is just one base distant, this may be a read error. J is TRBJ1-1 and V is TRBV5-1; maybe TRBD1 (6 bases). Trimming took off 3 bases at V and 1 base at J, with 16 bases between the two ends. CDR3 length: 16 residues. CDR1 and CDR2 (germline): SGHRS, YFSETQ. CDR3: CASSYPTGSSNTEAFF. The CDR3, as DNA: TGCGCCAGCAGCTACCCAACAGGGTCATCGAACACTGAAGCTTTCTTT.

This clonotype was picked up many times. The V call is TRBV28, the J call TRBJ1-2, with D perhaps TRBD1 (6 bases). The CDR3 has 15 residues. CDR1 is MDHEN, CDR2 SYDVKM, per germline. V was shortened by 6 bases and J by 0 bases, with 14 bases between the two germline ends. The CDR3 DNA sequence: TGTGCCAGCAGATTGACAGGATTAGCTAACTATGGCTACACCTTC. Translating gives CASRLTGLANYGYTF.